What follows are 11 T cell receptor beta chains derived from one specimen sequenced in a study of CD8+CD57+ T cells in acquired aplastic anemia. CDR3 and TCR beta VDJ profiling relied on a genomic DNA template. TCRdb ran MiXCR on the reads and lists one entry per CDR3 protein. Of some 190,000 distinct CDR3 sequences in the sample, roughly half were seen once. Material for sequencing was sorted CD4+, CD8+, or CD8+CD57+ T cells (not recorded which) from PBMCs. Every receptor here comes from a human donor in good health, serving as a control.

A word on this clonotype: Since a much larger clone is just one base distant, this may be a read error. The final CDR3 position lacks the conserved phenylalanine or tryptophan, pointing to a likely read error. The rearrangement uses TRBV3-1 and TRBJ1-1; tentatively, D is TRBD1 (5 bases). CDR1 is LGHDT and CDR2 is YNNKEL in the germline V gene (reference sequence). The germline V and J ends were trimmed by 1 base and 4 bases, with 10 bases remaining between them. This CDR3 has 14 residues. The chain's CDR3 is CASSQVRGSTEAFS. The CDR3 nucleotides are TGTGCCAGCAGCCAAGTGAGGGGTAGCACTGAAGCTTTCTCT.

This sequence joins TRBV4-3 and TRBJ2-3, with a weak D call TRBD2 (5 bases). Germline CDR1 is LGHNA and CDR2 is YSLEER. The V gene lost 0 bases and the J gene lost 2 bases, with 9 bases spanning the gap. The CDR3 is 15 residues long. CDR3 protein: CASSQDWLATDTQYF. DNA for the CDR3: TGCGCCAGCAGCCAAGATTGGCTAGCCACAGATACGCAGTATTTT.

The V call is TRBV20-1, the J call TRBJ2-7; 8 positions match TRBD1. The CDR3 runs 13 residues. Trimming took 6 bases from V and 7 from J; bases not matched to a gene: 11. Looked up from germline, CDR1 is DFQATT and CDR2 is SNEGSKA (reference sequence). This CDR3 is CSAVGQAIREQYF. Here the CDR3 DNA reads TGCAGTGCCGTGGGACAGGCTATCAGGGAGCAGTACTTC.

This chain links TRBV19 with TRBJ1-3; TRBD1 might be the D (6 bases). V was clipped by 3 bases and J by 3 bases, with 12 bases between them. CDR1 is LNHDA and CDR2 is SQIVND in the germline V gene (reference sequence). The CDR3 is made up of 15 amino acids. CDR3 sequence (DNA): TGTGCCAGTAGTATTTTCAGGGGAAGTGGAAACACCATATATTTT. Protein sequence: CASSIFRGSGNTIYF.

This clonotype has at least ten counts. The genes are TRBV20-1 and TRBJ1-6; 11 nucleotides line up with TRBD1. With V trimmed by 5 bases and J by 1 base, 10 bases remained unmatched. CDR1 is DFQATT, CDR2 SNEGSKA, per germline (reference sequence). This CDR3 contains 18 residues. The CDR3 nucleotides read TGCAGTGCTTGGACAGGGGGCGCGGTAGCATCCTATAATTCACCCCTCCACTTT. Protein product: CSAWTGGAVASYNSPLHF.

The chain recombines TRBV20-1 with TRBJ1-1; tentatively, D is TRBD1 (6 bases). The ends were cut back, 0 bases at V and 1 base at J, with 12 bases in the middle. CDR3 size: 15 residues. Germline CDR1 reads DFQATT; CDR2 reads SNEGSKA (reference sequence). CDR3 loop: CSARDMGASNTEAFF. The CDR3 region has the DNA TGCAGTGCTAGAGATATGGGGGCTTCGAACACTGAAGCTTTCTTT.

J is TRBJ1-1 and V is TRBV9, with D hard to call. The germline V and J ends were trimmed by 6 bases and 4 bases, with 7 bases remaining between them. Germline CDR1 SGDLS, CDR2 YYNGEE. The CDR3 is 11 residues long. CDR3 region: CASKDGTEAFF. The CDR3 DNA follows: TGTGCCAGCAAGGATGGCACTGAAGCTTTCTTT.

This clonotype has a count of ten or more. The gene calls are TRBV4-3 and TRBJ2-7; TRBD1 might be the D (5 bases). Per germline, CDR1 LGHNA and CDR2 YSLEER. With 1 base removed from V and 6 bases from J, the gap between germline ends came to 19 bases. The CDR3 covers 16 residues. CDR3 sequence reads: CASSQGLGLGDPEQYF. CDR3 bases: TGCGCCAGCAGCCAAGGGCTAGGGCTAGGGGATCCCGAGCAGTACTTC.

The V and J genes are TRBV20-1 and TRBJ2-2; the match to TRBD2 covers 7 bases. The CDR3 runs 15 residues. The germline gives CDR1 DFQATT, CDR2 SNEGSKA (reference sequence). Trimming took 7 bases from V and 4 from J; bases not matched to a gene: 12. The CDR3 nucleotides are TGCAGTGTCAAACGCGGGAGTGAGGTCACCGGGGAGCTGTTTTTT. Translating gives CSVKRGSEVTGELFF.

This clonotype was detected many times. J is TRBJ1-3 and V is TRBV4-3; D not certain. V was trimmed by 4 bases and J by 4 bases, leaving 14 bases between them. This CDR3 has 15 residues. Germline-derived CDR1 and CDR2 are LGHNA and YSLEER. The CDR3: CASSPHPGAGNTIYF. CDR3 in DNA: TGCGCCAGCAGCCCGCATCCAGGTGCGGGAAACACCATATATTTT.

This chain connects TRBV20-1 to TRBJ1-6; maybe TRBD1 (5 bases). Germline V gives CDR1 DFQATT, CDR2 SNEGSKA (reference sequence). CDR3 length: 14 amino acids. The V end lost 0 bases, the J end lost 5 bases, and 8 bases lay between the germline ends. CDR3: CSARDGRDNSPLHF. The CDR3 coding sequence is TGCAGTGCTAGAGACGGCAGGGATAATTCACCCCTCCACTTT.